The 17 T cell receptor beta chains reported below all come from one sample, sequenced in a study of glioma-infiltrating T cells (TCRdb year 2016). The sequencer listed for this sample is Illumina MiSeq. TCR alpha and beta CDR3 regions were amplified with the iRepertoire nested amplicon-rescue multiplex PCR (arm-PCR) platform from RNA. The raw public reads went through TCRdb reprocessing: fastp at Q25, MiXCR clone calling, in-frame beta chains kept. Duplicate CDR3 protein sequences are folded into a single record with the most common DNA and genes. The sample has under 130,000 distinct CDR3 sequences on record, less than 30% of them singletons. The ten most abundant clones make up roughly 45% of the sample. The source material was glioma tissue, nonneoplastic brain tissue, or PBMCs (not recorded which). These receptors were taken from a human donor with low-grade glioma or glioblastoma, undergoing nonglioma brain surgery, or in good health (not recorded which).

The table lists this clonotype with many counts. The gene calls are TRBV6-4 and TRBJ1-2; 11 nucleotides line up with TRBD1. Germline V gene sequence: CDR1 MRHNA, CDR2 SNTAGT. The CDR3 length is 14 residues. V lost 8 bases, J lost 8 bases, and 10 bases stayed unmatched. This CDR3 reads CASAHTGTGGGYTF. The DNA of the CDR3 is TGTGCCAGCGCCCACACAGGGACAGGGGGAGGCTACACCTTC.

Concerning this clonotype: Given a much more abundant clone one base away, this may be a read error. The chain combines TRBV20-1 with TRBJ1-1; 8 bases line up with TRBD1. J was trimmed by 4 bases and V by 7 bases; bases with no gene match: 14. CDR3 length: 15 residues. Germline loops: CDR1 DFQATT, CDR2 SNEGSKA (reference sequence). CDR3 region: CSVKGQEFSSTEAFF. The CDR3 region has the DNA TGCAGTGTTAAGGGACAGGAGTTCTCGAGCACTGAAGCTTTCTTT.

This clonotype came up many times. V and J are TRBV19 and TRBJ1-2, with D unclear. The V gene's germline CDR1 is LNHDA and CDR2 SQIVND (reference sequence). The V end lost 7 bases, the J end lost 4 bases, and 19 bases lay between the germline ends. CDR3 length: 15 residues. CDR3 protein: CASTDSSSQVYGYTF. The CDR3 region has the DNA TGTGCCAGTACAGATTCGAGCTCTCAAGTCTATGGCTACACCTTC. Filled out from reference TRBV19 and TRBJ1-2, the complete variable domain reads DGGITQSPKYLFRKEGQNVTLSCEQNLNHDAMYWYRQDPGQGLRLIYYSQIVNDFQKGDIAEGYSVSREKKESFPLTVTSAQKNPTAFYLCASTDSSSQVYGYTFGSGTRLTVV.

Concerning this clonotype: A much larger clone is a single base away; this may be a read error. The chain carries TRBV7-2 and TRBJ2-3, with 8 nucleotides matching TRBD2. Per germline, CDR1 SGHTA and CDR2 FQGNSA. The CDR3 has 17 residues. Unmatched junction bases numbered 9, after V lost 1 base and J lost 3 bases. CDR3 sequence: CASSLGGGGGWTDTQYF. The CDR3 nucleotides read TGTGCCAGCAGCTTAGGGGGGGGCGGGGGGTGGACAGATACGCAGTATTTT.

This clonotype was counted ten times or more. The V gene is TRBV20-1, the J gene TRBJ1-2; possibly TRBD1 for D (5 bases). The CDR3 runs to 12 residues. The V end lost 6 bases, the J end lost 6 bases, and 14 bases lay between the germline ends. The germline V gene has CDR1 DFQATT and CDR2 SNEGSKA (reference sequence). CDR3 sequence reads: CSATDKGNGYTF. In DNA, the CDR3 is TGCAGTGCCACGGACAAAGGAAATGGCTACACCTTC.

J is TRBJ1-1 and V is TRBV12-3 or TRBV12-4, with TRBD1 matching 7 bases. The J segment lost 11 bases and the V segment lost 6 bases, leaving 15 bases of the junction unmatched. The CDR3 is 14 amino acids. Here the CDR3 DNA reads TGTGCCAGCAGCCCAGGGGGGGGGTCCCGAGGGGCTTTCTTT. It translates to CASSPGGGSRGAFF.

This clonotype was seen only a few times. The chain's CDR3 is CSARGGSQPSYGYTF. The CDR3 DNA follows: TGCAGTGCTAGAGGGGGGAGTCAGCCCTCTTATGGCTACACCTTC. The rearrangement uses TRBV20-1 and TRBJ1-2; perhaps TRBD1 as D (5 bases). The ends were cut back, 1 base at V and 5 bases at J, with 17 bases in the middle. CDR1 DFQATT and CDR2 SNEGSKA come from the germline V gene (reference sequence). The CDR3 sequence is 15 residues long.

About this clonotype itself: It may be a read error: a sequence one base away is much more abundant. The gene calls are TRBV2 and TRBJ2-1; TRBD1 agrees at 7 bases. The V gene's germline CDR1 is SNHLY and CDR2 FYNNEI. CDR3 size: 14 residues. CDR3 region: CASRRDRNNNELFF. CDR3 DNA sequence: TGTGCCAGCAGACGGGACAGAAATAACAATGAGCTGTTCTTC.

In the case of this clonotype: The junction departs from the called germline gene at one end, perhaps through a read error. The V gene is TRBV4-1, the J gene TRBJ1-1; TRBD1 is a possible D gene (5 bases). From germline, CDR1 is MGHRA and CDR2 YSYEKL. CDR3 length: 14 amino acids. CDR3 DNA: TGCGCCAGCGCCGCCGACAGACAGAACACTGAAGCTCTCTTT. Translation gives CASAADRQNTEALF.

To note about this clonotype: A read error may be the cause here, since a much bigger clone is one base away. The DNA of the CDR3 is TGCAGTGCTACTGACGGGGCCACCTATGGCTACACCTTC. The encoded protein is CSATDGATYGYTF. V gene TRBV20-1 combines with J gene TRBJ1-2; D may be TRBD1 (5 bases). The CDR3 extends over 13 amino acids. Trimming left V 4 bases short and J 4 bases short, with 13 bases between. Germline V gives CDR1 DFQATT, CDR2 SNEGSKA (reference sequence).

The chain couples TRBV29-1 to TRBJ1-2; 10 bases are a match to TRBD1. V lost 4 bases, J lost 2 bases, and 7 bases stayed unmatched. Germline-derived CDR1 and CDR2 are SQVTM and ANQGSEA. CDR3 size: 15 residues. The CDR3: CSVGAPGQGNYGYTF. The CDR3 region has the DNA TGCAGCGTTGGGGCCCCGGGACAGGGGAACTATGGCTACACCTTC.

There are many counts of this clonotype. The chain couples TRBV6-1 to TRBJ1-2; D uncertain. Trimming took 4 bases from V and 9 from J, leaving 12 bases between them. From germline, CDR1 is MNHNS and CDR2 SASEGT. CDR3 length equals 12 residues. In DNA form, the CDR3 reads TGTGCCAGCAGTGTGATAGAGGGAAGCTACACCTTC. This gives the protein CASSVIEGSYTF.

The chain employs TRBV28 and TRBJ2-3; 16 bases align to TRBD2. Trimming cost V 8 bases and J 4 bases; bases outside gene matches: 12. CDR1 is MDHEN, CDR2 SYDVKM, per germline. The CDR3 covers 18 residues. CDR3 protein: CASPAGTSGGAMPDTQYF. The DNA of the CDR3 is TGTGCCAGCCCTGCCGGGACTAGCGGGGGGGCCATGCCAGATACGCAGTATTTT. The complete variable domain, with remaining parts taken from reference TRBV28 and TRBJ2-3, reads DVKVTQSSRYLVKRTGEKVFLECVQDMDHENMFWYRQDPGLGLRLIYFSYDVKMKEKGDIPEGYSVSREKKERFSLILESASTNQTSMYLCASPAGTSGGAMPDTQYFGPGTRLTVL.

This clonotype was detected a few times. The chain combines TRBV4-2 with TRBJ2-1, with 7 positions matching TRBD1. Germline V CDR1 and CDR2: LGHNA, YNFKEQ. This CDR3 region has 15 residues. With 0 bases clipped from V and 9 bases from J, the junction kept 8 bases outside the gene matches. The CDR3 loop reads CASSQEGTERSEQFF. For the CDR3, the DNA is TGTGCCAGCAGCCAAGAGGGGACAGAGAGGAGTGAGCAGTTCTTC.

The chain carries TRBV6-1 and TRBJ1-3; 7 bases are a match to TRBD1. In germline, CDR1 is MNHNS, CDR2 SASEGT. This CDR3 is 14 amino acids long. V gave up 6 bases and J gave up 2 bases; unmatched junction bases: 4. CDR3 region: CASSKTGTGNTIYF. The CDR3 DNA is TGTGCCAGCAGCAAGACAGGGACTGGAAACACCATATATTTT.

This clonotype was seen a few times. The V call is TRBV7-2, the J call TRBJ1-5, with unresolved D. This CDR3 comprises 15 residues. V lost 1 base to trimming and J lost 2 bases, with 9 bases between them. Germline CDR1 SGHTA, CDR2 FQGNSA. The CDR3 coding sequence is TGTGCCAGCAGCTTAGAGGTAGCGGGCAATCAGCCCCAGCATTTT. It codes for CASSLEVAGNQPQHF.

In the case of this clonotype: A read error may be the cause here, since a much bigger clone is one base away. The V call is TRBV20-1, the J call TRBJ2-6, with D hard to call. The CDR3 runs to 14 residues. Germline assignment: CDR1 DFQATT and CDR2 SNEGSKA (reference sequence). The CDR3 is CSARETSRANVLTF. CDR3 DNA sequence: TGCAGTGCTAGAGAGACCTCTAGGGCCAACGTCCTGACTTTC.